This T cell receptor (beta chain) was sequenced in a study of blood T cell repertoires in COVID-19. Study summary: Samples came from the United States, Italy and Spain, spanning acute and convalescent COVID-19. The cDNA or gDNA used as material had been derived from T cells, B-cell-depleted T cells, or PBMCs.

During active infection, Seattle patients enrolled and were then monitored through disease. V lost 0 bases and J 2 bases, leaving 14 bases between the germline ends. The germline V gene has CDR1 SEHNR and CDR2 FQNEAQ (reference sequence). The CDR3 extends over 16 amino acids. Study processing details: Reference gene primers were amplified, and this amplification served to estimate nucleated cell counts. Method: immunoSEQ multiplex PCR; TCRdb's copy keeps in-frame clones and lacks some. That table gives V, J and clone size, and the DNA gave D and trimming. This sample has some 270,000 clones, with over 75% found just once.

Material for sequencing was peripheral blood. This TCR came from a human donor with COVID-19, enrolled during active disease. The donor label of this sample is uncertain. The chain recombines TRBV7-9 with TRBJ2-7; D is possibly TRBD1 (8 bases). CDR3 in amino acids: CASSLARGTGAYEQYF. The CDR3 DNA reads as TGTGCCAGCAGCTTAGCGCGGGGGACAGGCGCCTACGAGCAGTACTTC.